This is a list of T cell receptor beta chains from one sample in a study of T-cell reconstitution after alpha-beta-depleted transplantation in children. TCRdb fed the PCR reads into MiXCR, producing one record per CDR3 protein. Of 640,000 or so distinct CDR3 sequences in the sample, 16% were seen once. This sample comprised PBMCs from the stem cell graft donor, obtained from the stem cell graft. Every receptor here comes from a human donor who donated a stem cell graft to a child with acute myeloid leukemia. The CDR3 runs from the conserved cysteine through the conserved F or W. D genes are given only for firm matches. A clone size is listed for some rows: how often the clone was seen (once, few, many), or a class if it is expanded.

clone_size j_call v_call d_call cdr3_length cdr3_aa cdr3_nt
few TRBJ1-5 TRBV7-9 - 14 CASSHQGWDQPQHF TGTGCCAGCAGCCACCAGGGGTGGGATCAGCCCCAGCATTTT
- TRBJ1-5 TRBV9 - 15 CASSVDQGSNQPQHF TGTGCCAGCAGCGTAGATCAGGGAAGCAATCAGCCCCAGCATTTT
- TRBJ1-5 TRBV12-3/TRBV12-4 - 13 CASSREEDQPQHF TGTGCCAGCAGTAGAGAGGAGGATCAGCCCCAGCATTTT
many TRBJ2-5 TRBV20-1 TRBD1 13 CSAVQGKQETQYF TGCAGTGCGGTACAGGGGAAACAAGAGACCCAGTACTTC
- TRBJ2-2 TRBV5-6 TRBD1 14 CASISQGADGELFF TGTGCCAGCATTTCCCAGGGGGCCGACGGGGAGCTGTTTTTT
many TRBJ2-2 TRBV12-3/TRBV12-4 - 14 CASTKTVNTGELFF TGTGCCAGCACCAAGACTGTGAACACCGGGGAGCTGTTTTTT
many TRBJ2-2 TRBV30 TRBD2 12 CAWMAGAGELFF TGTGCCTGGATGGCGGGGGCCGGGGAGCTGTTTTTT
many TRBJ1-4 TRBV7-2 - 15 CASSLGVGGNEKLFF TGTGCCAGCAGCTTAGGGGTTGGGGGTAATGAAAAACTGTTTTTT
many TRBJ2-1 TRBV4-3 TRBD2 17 CASSQLSLAGVNNEQFF TGCGCCAGCAGCCAACTTTCTCTAGCGGGGGTCAACAATGAGCAGTTCTTC
- TRBJ1-1 TRBV6-2/TRBV6-3 - 17 CASSYSSLDRRNTEAFF TGTGCCAGCAGTTACTCGAGCCTCGACAGGAGGAACACTGAAGCTTTCTTT
few TRBJ2-1 TRBV7-6 TRBD1 15 CASSFSQQGVYEQFF TGTGCCAGCAGCTTTTCCCAGCAGGGGGTCTATGAGCAGTTCTTC
- TRBJ2-1 TRBV7-2 - 14 CASSLVYSYNEQFF TGTGCCAGCAGCTTGGTGTACAGCTACAATGAGCAGTTCTTC
many TRBJ1-5 TRBV5-5 - 16 CASSFRGLNSNQPQHF TGTGCCAGCAGCTTCAGGGGCCTTAATAGCAATCAGCCCCAGCATTTT
- TRBJ2-1 TRBV7-2 TRBD2 15 CASSPRTSGGREQFF TGTGCCAGCAGCCCCCGGACTAGCGGGGGGCGCGAGCAGTTCTTC
- TRBJ1-4 TRBV15 - 15 CATSTIEVGAEKLFF TGTGCCACCAGCACAATTGAGGTTGGGGCGGAAAAACTGTTTTTT
- TRBJ1-1 TRBV12-3/TRBV12-4 - 12 CASSFQGMEAFF TGTGCCAGCAGTTTTCAGGGCATGGAAGCTTTCTTT
- TRBJ1-4 TRBV20-1 - 12 CSARDWAEKLFF TGCAGTGCTAGAGATTGGGCCGAAAAACTGTTTTTT
many TRBJ1-1 TRBV29-1 - 13 CSVVRAPNTEAFF TGCAGCGTTGTACGGGCCCCGAACACTGAAGCTTTCTTT
many TRBJ1-2 TRBV5-1 - 12 CASRNGKYGYTF TGCGCCAGCAGGAACGGGAAATATGGCTACACCTTC
few TRBJ2-3 TRBV24-1 - 14 CATSDYGPDDTQYF TGTGCCACCAGTGACTATGGGCCCGACGATACGCAGTATTTT
few TRBJ2-2 TRBV12-3/TRBV12-4 - 14 CASSDSLNTGELFF TGTGCCAGCAGTGACAGTTTGAATACCGGGGAGCTGTTTTTT
many TRBJ2-7 TRBV5-5 - 13 CASSFPGQYEQYF TGTGCCAGCAGCTTCCCCGGACAGTACGAGCAGTACTTC
once TRBJ2-4 TRBV11-2 - 16 CASSSTGVGRVNIQYF TGTGCCAGCAGCAGCACAGGTGTGGGTCGGGTGAACATTCAGTACTTC
few TRBJ2-4 TRBV20-1 - 12 CSAGLAKNIQYF TGCAGTGCCGGACTAGCCAAAAACATTCAGTACTTC
many TRBJ2-3 TRBV6-1 - 16 CASSPDRRSSTDTQYF TGTGCCAGCAGCCCTGACAGACGTTCTAGCACAGATACGCAGTATTTT
many TRBJ2-1 TRBV12-3/TRBV12-4 TRBD1 14 CASSWGQEYNEQFF TGTGCCAGCAGCTGGGGACAGGAGTACAATGAGCAGTTCTTC
few TRBJ2-1 TRBV25-1 TRBD2 14 CASSELAGGHEQFF TGTGCCAGCAGTGAACTAGCGGGGGGGCATGAGCAGTTCTTC
many TRBJ2-1 TRBV5-6 TRBD2 16 CASSSPGGSSYNEQFF TGTGCCAGCAGCTCGCCGGGGGGTAGCTCCTACAATGAGCAGTTCTTC
few TRBJ2-2 TRBV4-2 - 15 CASKPGPRDTGELFF TGTGCCAGCAAGCCAGGCCCGCGGGACACCGGGGAGCTGTTTTTT
few TRBJ2-5 TRBV7-3 - 14 CASSLFGGGETQYF TGTGCCAGCAGCTTATTTGGGGGAGGAGAGACCCAGTACTTC
many TRBJ2-1 TRBV6-6 - 13 CASSSPRGNEQFF TGTGCCAGCAGTTCCCCTAGGGGCAATGAGCAGTTCTTC
few TRBJ2-1 TRBV5-6 - 15 CASSLVEASYNEQFF TGTGCCAGCAGCTTGGTAGAGGCGTCCTACAATGAGCAGTTCTTC
many TRBJ1-5 TRBV20-1 - 15 CSAPFSTGSNQPQHF TGCAGTGCCCCCTTTTCGACGGGCAGCAATCAGCCCCAGCATTTT
few TRBJ2-4 TRBV6-1 TRBD1 15 CASNGDSLAKNIQYF TGTGCCAGCAACGGGGACAGCTTAGCCAAAAACATTCAGTACTTC